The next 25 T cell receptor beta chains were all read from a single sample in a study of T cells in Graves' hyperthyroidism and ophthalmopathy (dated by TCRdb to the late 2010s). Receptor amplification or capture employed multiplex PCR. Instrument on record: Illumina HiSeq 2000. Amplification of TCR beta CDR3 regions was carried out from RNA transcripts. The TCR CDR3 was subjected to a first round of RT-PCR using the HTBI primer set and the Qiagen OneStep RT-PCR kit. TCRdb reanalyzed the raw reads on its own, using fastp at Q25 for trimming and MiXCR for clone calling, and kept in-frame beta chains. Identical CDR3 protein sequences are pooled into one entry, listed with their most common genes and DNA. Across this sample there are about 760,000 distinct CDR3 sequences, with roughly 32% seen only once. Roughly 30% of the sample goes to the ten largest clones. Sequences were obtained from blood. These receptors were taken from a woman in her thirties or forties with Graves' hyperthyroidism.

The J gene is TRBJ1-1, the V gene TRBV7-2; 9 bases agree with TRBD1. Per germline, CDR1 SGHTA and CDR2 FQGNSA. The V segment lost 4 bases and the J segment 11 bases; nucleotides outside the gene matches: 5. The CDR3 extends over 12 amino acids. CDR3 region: CASSSGTGLAFF. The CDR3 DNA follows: TGTGCCAGCAGCTCAGGGACAGGGTTGGCTTTCTTT.

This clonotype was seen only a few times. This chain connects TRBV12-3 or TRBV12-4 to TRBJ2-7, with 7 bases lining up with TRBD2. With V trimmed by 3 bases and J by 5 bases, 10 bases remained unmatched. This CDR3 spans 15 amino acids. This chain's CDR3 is CASSLGEGGYHEQYF. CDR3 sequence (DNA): TGTGCCAGCAGTTTGGGTGAGGGAGGGTACCACGAGCAGTACTTC.

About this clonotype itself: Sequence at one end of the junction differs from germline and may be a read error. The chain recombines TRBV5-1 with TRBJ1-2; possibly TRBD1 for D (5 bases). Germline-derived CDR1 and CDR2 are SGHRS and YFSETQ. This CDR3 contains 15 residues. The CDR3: CAGSLSEGEGYGYTF. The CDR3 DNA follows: TGCGCCGGCAGCTTGTCCGAAGGGGAAGGGTATGGCTACACCTTC.

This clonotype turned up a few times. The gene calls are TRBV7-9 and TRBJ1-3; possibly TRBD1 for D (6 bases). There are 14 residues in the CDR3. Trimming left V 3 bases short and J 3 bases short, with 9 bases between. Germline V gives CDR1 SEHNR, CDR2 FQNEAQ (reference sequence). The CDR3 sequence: CASSFTGFGNTIYF. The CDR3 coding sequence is TGTGCCAGCAGCTTTACAGGGTTTGGAAACACCATATATTTT.

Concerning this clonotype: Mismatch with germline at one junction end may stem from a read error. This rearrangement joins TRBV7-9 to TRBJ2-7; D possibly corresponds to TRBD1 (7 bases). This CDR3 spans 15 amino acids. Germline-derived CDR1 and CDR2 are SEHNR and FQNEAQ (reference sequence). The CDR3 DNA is TGTGCCAGCAGTTTACGCGGGACAGATACCTACGAGCAGTGCTTC. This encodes CASSLRGTDTYEQCF. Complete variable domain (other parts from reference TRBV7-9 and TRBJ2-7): DTGVSQNPRHKITKRGQNVTFRCDPISEHNRLYWYRQTLGQGPEFLTYFQNEAQLEKSRLLSDRFSAERPKGSFSTLEIQRTEQGDSAMYLCASSLRGTDTYEQCFGPGTRLTVT.

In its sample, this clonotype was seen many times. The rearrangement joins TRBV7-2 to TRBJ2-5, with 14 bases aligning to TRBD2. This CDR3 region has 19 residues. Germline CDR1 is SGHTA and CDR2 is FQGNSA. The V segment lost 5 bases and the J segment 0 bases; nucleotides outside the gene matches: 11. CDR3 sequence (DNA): TGTGCCAGCAGCCCCGGGGGACTAGCGGGGGTCGGGTACCAAGAGACCCAGTACTTC. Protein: CASSPGGLAGVGYQETQYF.

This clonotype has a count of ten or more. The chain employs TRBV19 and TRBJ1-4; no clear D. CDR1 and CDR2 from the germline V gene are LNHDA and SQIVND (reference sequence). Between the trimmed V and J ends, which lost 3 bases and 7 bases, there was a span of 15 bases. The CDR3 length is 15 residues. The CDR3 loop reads CASSILGSSGEKLFF. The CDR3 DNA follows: TGTGCCAGTAGTATCCTGGGCTCTTCGGGTGAAAAACTGTTTTTT.

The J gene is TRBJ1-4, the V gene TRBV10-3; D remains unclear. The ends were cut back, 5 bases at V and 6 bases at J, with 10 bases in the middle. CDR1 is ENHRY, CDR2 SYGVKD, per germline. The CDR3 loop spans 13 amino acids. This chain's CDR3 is CAISPPPDEKLFF. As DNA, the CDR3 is TGTGCCATCAGTCCACCGCCAGATGAAAAACTGTTTTTT.

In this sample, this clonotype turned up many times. CDR3 loop: CASSRQDMNTEAFF. In nucleotides, the CDR3 is TGTGCCAGTAGTAGACAGGATATGAACACTGAAGCTTTCTTT. The rearrangement joins TRBV19 to TRBJ1-1, with D possibly being TRBD1 (6 bases). The CDR3 covers 14 residues. Trimming removed 4 bases from V and 0 bases from J, with 9 bases in between. The germline V gene has CDR1 LNHDA and CDR2 SQIVND (reference sequence).

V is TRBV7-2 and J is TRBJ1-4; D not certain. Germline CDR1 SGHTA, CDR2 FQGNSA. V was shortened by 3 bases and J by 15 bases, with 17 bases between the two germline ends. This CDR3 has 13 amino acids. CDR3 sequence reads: CASSFAEGRRMFF. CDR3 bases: TGTGCCAGCAGCTTTGCCGAAGGACGAAGAATGTTTTTT.

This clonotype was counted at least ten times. This CDR3 reads CASRIQGTTEAFF. CDR3 nucleotides: TGCGCCAGCAGGATACAGGGGACAACTGAAGCTTTCTTT. The gene calls are TRBV10-2 and TRBJ1-1, with 7 positions matching TRBD1. CDR1 and CDR2 (germline): WSHSY, SAAADI. This CDR3 region has 13 residues. V lost 6 bases and J lost 5; bases outside the gene matches: 6.

Here the CDR3 DNA reads TGCGCCAGCAGCCAAGTAGAGGTTCTCTATAATTCACCCCTCCACTTT. As protein: CASSQVEVLYNSPLHF. This rearrangement joins TRBV4-3 to TRBJ1-6; D unclear. Per the germline V gene, CDR1 is LGHNA and CDR2 is YSLEER. The CDR3 is made up of 16 amino acids. Trimming pared 1 base from V and 3 bases from J, leaving 10 bases between.

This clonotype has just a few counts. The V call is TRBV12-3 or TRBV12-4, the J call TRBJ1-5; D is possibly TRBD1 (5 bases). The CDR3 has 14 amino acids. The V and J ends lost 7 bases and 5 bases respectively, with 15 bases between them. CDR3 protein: CASTSWGVDQPQHF. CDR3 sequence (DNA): TGTGCCAGCACCTCCTGGGGCGTAGATCAGCCCCAGCATTTT.

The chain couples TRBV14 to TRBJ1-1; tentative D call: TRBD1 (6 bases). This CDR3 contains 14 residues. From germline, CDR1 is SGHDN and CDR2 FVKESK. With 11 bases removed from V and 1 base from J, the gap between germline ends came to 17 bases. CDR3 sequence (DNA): TGTGCCTCGTGCCGGGACATACGGAACACTGAAGCTTTCTTT. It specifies CASCRDIRNTEAFF.

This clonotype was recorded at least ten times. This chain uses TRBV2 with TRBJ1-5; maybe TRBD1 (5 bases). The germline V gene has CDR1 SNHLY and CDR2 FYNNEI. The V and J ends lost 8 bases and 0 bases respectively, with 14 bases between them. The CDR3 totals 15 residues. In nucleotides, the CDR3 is TGTGCCAGCGCCGGGACGGAGGATAGCAATCAGCCCCAGCATTTT. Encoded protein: CASAGTEDSNQPQHF.

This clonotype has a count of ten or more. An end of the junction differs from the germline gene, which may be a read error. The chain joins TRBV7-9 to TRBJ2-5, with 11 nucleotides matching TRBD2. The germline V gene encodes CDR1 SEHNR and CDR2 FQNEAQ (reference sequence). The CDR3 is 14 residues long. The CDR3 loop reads CASSSRFGLAGANF. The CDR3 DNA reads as TGTGCCAGCAGCTCCAGATTCGGACTAGCGGGCGCCAACTTC.

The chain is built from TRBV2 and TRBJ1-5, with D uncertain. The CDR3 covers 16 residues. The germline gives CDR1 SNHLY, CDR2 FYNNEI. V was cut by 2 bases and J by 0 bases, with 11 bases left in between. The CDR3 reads CASSEQSTLSNQPQHF. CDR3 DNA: TGTGCCAGCAGTGAACAGAGCACCCTTAGCAATCAGCCCCAGCATTTT.

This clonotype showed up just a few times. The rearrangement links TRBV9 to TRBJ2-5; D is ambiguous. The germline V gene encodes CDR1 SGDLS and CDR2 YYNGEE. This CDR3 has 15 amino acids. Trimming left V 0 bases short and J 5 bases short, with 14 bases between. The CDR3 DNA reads TGTGCCAGCAGCGTAGGAATAGGGATAAGGGAGACCCAGTACTTC. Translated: CASSVGIGIRETQYF.

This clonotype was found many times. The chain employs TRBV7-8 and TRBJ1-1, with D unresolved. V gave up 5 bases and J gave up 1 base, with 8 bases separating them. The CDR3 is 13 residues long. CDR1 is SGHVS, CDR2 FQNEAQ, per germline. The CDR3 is CASSPVANTEAFF. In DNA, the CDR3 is TGTGCCAGCAGCCCGGTGGCGAACACTGAAGCTTTCTTT.

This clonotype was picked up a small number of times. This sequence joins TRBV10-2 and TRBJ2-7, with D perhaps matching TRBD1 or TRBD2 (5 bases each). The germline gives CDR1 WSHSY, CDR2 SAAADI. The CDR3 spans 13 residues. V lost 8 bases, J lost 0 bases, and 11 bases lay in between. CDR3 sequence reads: CASEGSSSYEQYF. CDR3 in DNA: TGCGCCAGCGAGGGGAGTAGCTCCTACGAGCAGTACTTC.

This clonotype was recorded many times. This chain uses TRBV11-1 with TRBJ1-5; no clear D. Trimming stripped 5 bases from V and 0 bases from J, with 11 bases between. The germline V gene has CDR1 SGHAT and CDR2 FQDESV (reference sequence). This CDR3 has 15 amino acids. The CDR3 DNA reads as TGTGCCAGCAGCGCGACGGGTAGTAGCAATCAGCCCCAGCATTTT. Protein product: CASSATGSSNQPQHF.

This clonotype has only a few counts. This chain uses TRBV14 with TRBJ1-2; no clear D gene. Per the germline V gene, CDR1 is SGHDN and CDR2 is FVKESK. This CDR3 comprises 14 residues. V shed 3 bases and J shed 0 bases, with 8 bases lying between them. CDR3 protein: CASSQPGTNYGYTF. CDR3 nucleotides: TGTGCCAGCAGCCAGCCAGGCACTAACTATGGCTACACCTTC.

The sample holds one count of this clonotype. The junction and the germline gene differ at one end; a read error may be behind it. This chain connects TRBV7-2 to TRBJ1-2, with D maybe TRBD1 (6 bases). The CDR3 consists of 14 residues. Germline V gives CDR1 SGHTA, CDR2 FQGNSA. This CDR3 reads CASSQDGGNDGYTF. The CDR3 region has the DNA TGCGCCAGCAGCCAAGACGGGGGCAATGATGGCTACACCTTC.

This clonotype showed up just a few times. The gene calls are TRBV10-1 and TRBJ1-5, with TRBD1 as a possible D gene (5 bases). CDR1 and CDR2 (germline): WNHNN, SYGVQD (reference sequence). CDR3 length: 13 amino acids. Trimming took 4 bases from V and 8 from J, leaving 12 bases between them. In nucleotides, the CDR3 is TGCGCCAGCAGTGCAGGGTTTTTGGAGCCCCAGCATTTT. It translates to CASSAGFLEPQHF.

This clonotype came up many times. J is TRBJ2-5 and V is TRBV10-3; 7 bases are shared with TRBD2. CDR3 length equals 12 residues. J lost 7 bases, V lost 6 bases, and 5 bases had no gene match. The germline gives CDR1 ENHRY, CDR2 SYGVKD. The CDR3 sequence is CAIRRGSGTQYF. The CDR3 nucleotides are TGTGCCATCAGGCGGGGGTCCGGGACCCAGTACTTC.